The T cell receptor (beta chain) under discussion was sequenced for a study of T cells in Graves' hyperthyroidism and ophthalmopathy. Findings and limits, study-wide: Ophthalmopathy, which appeared later, was predicted by the model a median around 6 months before onset.

Amplification yielded TCR beta CDR3 regions, with RNA transcripts as the source. HTBI primers were used for first-round RT-PCR of the TCR CDR3. From the multiplex PCR reads, TCRdb called clonotypes with MiXCR, one entry per CDR3 protein. The sample consists of about 840,000 distinct CDR3 sequences, about two fifths of them appearing once. Of note for this clonotype: What it recognizes is unknown.

The CDR3 is 17 residues long. Germline values: CDR1 MNHNS, CDR2 SASEGT. Between the trimmed V and J ends, which lost 7 bases and 5 bases, there was a span of 26 bases. This receptor was identified in a man between 18 and 29 years old with Graves' hyperthyroidism. The chain recombines TRBV6-1 with TRBJ1-2, with D possibly being TRBD1 (6 bases). Sample: blood. The CDR3 sequence: CASKGETDPLGGYGYTF. CDR3 in DNA: TGTGCCAGCAAAGGGGAGACAGATCCCCTAGGGGGGTATGGCTACACCTTC.